This T cell receptor (beta chain) derives from a study of vaccination and CD4 T cells after COVID-19. Study-wide background: Two of the convalescents were Hispanic, and convalescents were six males and four females. Post-vaccine sample collection happened at a median of 72 days after dose two, ranging 14 to 241. Cells received overlapping spike peptides from SARS-CoV-2, HCoV-NL63, HCoV-OC43 and HCoV-229E as stimulation.

Concerning this clonotype itself: Antigen: not known.

CD4+ T cells that had been cultured provided DNA sequenced with the Oncomine TCR Beta short-read assay. MiXCR, run by TCRdb on the PCR reads, gives a single entry per CDR3 protein. This table holds around 20,000 distinct CDR3 sequences, around 38% found once. Treatment defined: approximately 9-day PBMC culture with coronavirus spike peptide pools or control peptides (ViraFEST assay). ViraFEST grew antigen-specific T cells using peptide pools, then sequenced TCRs. The ends were cut back, 2 bases at V and 3 bases at J, with 13 bases in the middle. CDR3 size: 15 residues. The germline gives CDR1 MNHNS, CDR2 SASEGT.

The TCR sequence derives from a human donor who received a COVID-19 vaccine. Specimen: CD4+ T cells from blood, cultured in vitro, collected before SARS-CoV-2 vaccination. V gene TRBV6-1 combines with J gene TRBJ1-1; the D gene is possibly TRBD1 (6 bases). This CDR3 is CASSEREGVDTEAFF. DNA of the CDR3: TGTGCCAGCAGTGAAAGAGAGGGGGTCGACACTGAAGCTTTCTTT.